These 15 T cell receptor beta chains came from one sample sequenced in a study of control samples from healthy donors and cancer patients. Assay used: immunoSEQ multiplex PCR; TCRdb lists only in-frame clones, some missing. The sample has under 85,000 clones; 70% to 85% are singletons. Sequenced input: PBMCs. These TCRs come from a man aged 55-75 years with head and neck cancer.

The rearrangement joins TRBV5-6 to TRBJ1-5, with D possibly TRBD1 on 5 matching bases. The CDR3 runs 17 residues. Trimming took 3 bases from V and 0 from J, leaving 16 bases between them. Germline lookup yields CDR1 SGHDT and CDR2 YYEEEE. The CDR3 DNA follows: TGTGCCAGCAGCTCGAGGGCGGCAGGGTATAGCAATCAGCCCCAGCATTTT. Its translation: CASSSRAAGYSNQPQHF.

This clone was seen only a few times. The chain is built from TRBV28 and TRBJ2-5; no clear D. Germline assignment: CDR1 MDHEN and CDR2 SYDVKM. This CDR3 is built from 16 residues. V was clipped by 1 base and J by 1 base, with 13 bases between them. The CDR3 spells CASSLLVRSTQETQYF. The CDR3 bases are TGTGCCAGCAGTTTATTGGTCAGGTCGACCCAAGAGACCCAGTACTTC.

This clone appeared a few times. The CDR3 protein is CASSLTFQETQYF. The CDR3 DNA is TGCGCCAGCAGCTTAACATTCCAAGAGACCCAGTACTTC. This chain links TRBV5-1 with TRBJ2-5, with D unresolved. The V and J ends lost 2 bases and 1 base respectively, with 6 bases between them. The CDR3 is 13 residues long. CDR1 and CDR2 from the germline V gene are SGHRS and YFSETQ.

The table lists this clone with a count of one. The V gene is TRBV20-1, the J gene TRBJ1-1; D is unresolved. The CDR3 has 12 residues. Germline-derived CDR1 and CDR2 are DFQATT and SNEGSKA (reference sequence). V was cut by 3 bases and J by 11 bases, with 16 bases left in between. The CDR3 sequence: CSASKGLLGAFF. CDR3 DNA: TGCAGTGCTAGTAAGGGCCTTCTTGGGGCTTTCTTT.

CDR3 DNA: TGTGCCTGGAATCGCCGACAGGGCTGGAATGAAAAACTGTTTTTT. Protein: CAWNRRQGWNEKLFF. The rearrangement uses TRBV30 and TRBJ1-4, with TRBD1 matching over 7 bases. The J segment lost 5 bases and the V segment lost 4 bases, leaving 10 bases of the junction unmatched. This CDR3 comprises 15 residues. Germline CDR1 reads GTSNPN; CDR2 reads SVGIG (reference sequence).

The chain couples TRBV12-3 or TRBV12-4 to TRBJ1-4; D is undetermined. V lost 1 base and J 11 bases, leaving 11 bases between the germline ends. CDR3 length: 13 amino acids. Written as DNA, the CDR3 is TGTGCCAGCAGTTTAGACCATCTTGGGAAACTGTTTTTT. This sequence encodes CASSLDHLGKLFF.

This rearrangement joins TRBV5-1 to TRBJ2-4; D not certain. CDR1 and CDR2 from the germline V gene are SGHRS and YFSETQ. The CDR3 extends over 13 amino acids. V lost 0 bases, J lost 5 bases, and 6 bases lay in between. Here the CDR3 reads CASSLGLENIQYF. As DNA, the CDR3 is TGCGCCAGCAGCTTGGGCCTCGAAAACATTCAGTACTTC.

The genes are TRBV28 and TRBJ2-7, with TRBD1 identical over 8 bases. V lost 6 bases and J lost 3; bases outside the gene matches: 10. This CDR3 is built from 15 residues. CDR1 and CDR2 (germline): MDHEN, SYDVKM. In DNA, the CDR3 is TGTGCCAGCAGCCGGTGGGGGACAGGAGGCTACGAGCAGTACTTC. It specifies CASSRWGTGGYEQYF.

The gene calls are TRBV5-8 and TRBJ2-7; 8 nucleotides line up with TRBD1. The germline V gene has CDR1 SGHTS and CDR2 YDEGEE. V was pared by 5 bases and J by 1 base, with 5 bases of the junction left unmatched. The CDR3 length is 14 residues. For the CDR3, the DNA is TGTGCCAGCAGACGGACAGGGACATCCTACGAGCAGTACTTC. Protein product: CASRRTGTSYEQYF. Variable domain in full (rest from reference TRBV5-8 and TRBJ2-7): EAGVTQSPTHLIKTRGQQATLRCSPISGHTSVYWYQQALGLGLQFLLWYDEGEERNRGNFPPRFSGRQFPNYSSELNVNALELEDSALYLCASRRTGTSYEQYFGPGTRLTVT.

The gene calls are TRBV11-2 and TRBJ1-5; a possible D gene is TRBD1 (5 bases). CDR1 is SGHAT, CDR2 FQNNGV, per germline. This CDR3 region has 13 residues. Trimming shortened V by 3 bases and J by 3 bases, and 6 bases separated the two germline ends. CDR3 DNA: TGTGCCAGCAGCTTGACAGACAATCAGCCCCAGCATTTT. It is translated as CASSLTDNQPQHF.

The genes are TRBV7-8 and TRBJ2-1; 11 bases fit TRBD2. The CDR3 is 15 amino acids. Trimming took 5 bases from V and 13 from J; bases not matched to a gene: 13. Per the germline V gene, CDR1 is SGHVS and CDR2 is FQNEAQ. The CDR3 coding sequence is TGTGCCAGCAGCATACTAGCGGGAGCCACGGGGGAACAGTTCTTC. It yields the protein CASSILAGATGEQFF.

The rearrangement joins TRBV7-6 to TRBJ2-1; no clear D. CDR1 is SGHVS and CDR2 is FNYEAQ in the germline V gene. The ends were cut back, 5 bases at V and 7 bases at J, with 18 bases in the middle. The CDR3 is 15 residues long. CDR3 sequence (DNA): TGTGCCAGCAGCCCCTCCCCGGCCGGGTTGAATGAGCAGTTCTTC. This gives the protein CASSPSPAGLNEQFF.

The J gene is TRBJ2-5, the V gene TRBV29-1; D is perhaps TRBD2 (5 bases). Germline values: CDR1 SQVTM, CDR2 ANQGSEA. The CDR3 is 12 residues long. The V gene lost 6 bases and the J gene lost 5 bases, with 13 bases spanning the gap. The CDR3 DNA follows: TGCAGCGTCAGGACTTGGGAGGAGACCCAGTACTTC. Translating gives CSVRTWEETQYF.

The chain employs TRBV28 and TRBJ2-5, with D possibly TRBD2 on 6 matching bases. Germline values: CDR1 MDHEN, CDR2 SYDVKM. The CDR3 is 15 amino acids. The V and J ends lost 4 bases and 2 bases respectively, with 14 bases between them. The chain's CDR3 is CASSSPMGTQETQYF. CDR3 sequence (DNA): TGTGCCAGCAGTTCGCCTATGGGGACTCAAGAGACCCAGTACTTC.

The chain recombines TRBV2 with TRBJ1-4, with unresolved D. V lost 1 base, J lost 10 bases, and 16 bases lay in between. In germline, CDR1 is SNHLY, CDR2 FYNNEI. This CDR3 comprises 15 residues. CDR3 coding DNA: TGTGCCAGCAGTGAAGTTGGCTCGGCGTTTGGAAAACTGTTTTTT. Protein: CASSEVGSAFGKLFF. Supplemented by reference TRBV2 and TRBJ1-4, the full variable domain reads EPEVTQTPSHQVTQMGQEVILRCVPISNHLYFYWYRQILGQKVEFLVSFYNNEISEKSEIFDDQFSVERPDGSNFTLKIRSTKLEDSAMYFCASSEVGSAFGKLFFGSGTQLSVL.